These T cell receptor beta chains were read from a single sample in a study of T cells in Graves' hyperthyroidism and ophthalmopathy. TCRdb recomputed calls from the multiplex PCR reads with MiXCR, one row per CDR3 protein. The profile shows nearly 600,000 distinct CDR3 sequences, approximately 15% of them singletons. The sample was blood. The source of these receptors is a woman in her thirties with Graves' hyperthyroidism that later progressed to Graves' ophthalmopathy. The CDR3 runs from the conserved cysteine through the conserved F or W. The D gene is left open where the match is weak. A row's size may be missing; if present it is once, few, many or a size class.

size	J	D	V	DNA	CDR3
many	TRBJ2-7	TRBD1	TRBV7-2	TGTGCCAGCAGGAGGGACAGGGGGAACTACGAGCAGTACTTC	CASRRDRGNYEQYF
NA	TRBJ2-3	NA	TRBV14	TGTGCCAGCAGCCAAGTGTCGGGGGCCCTCACAGATACGCAGTATTTT	CASSQVSGALTDTQYF
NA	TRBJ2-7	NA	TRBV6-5	TGTGCCAGCAGTTACTCGGGAAGGGGTCCCCAAGGCGAGCAGTACTTC	CASSYSGRGPQGEQYF
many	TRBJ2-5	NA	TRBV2	TGTGCCAGCAGTGTACTAGAGAGCGGAGAGACCCAGTACTTC	CASSVLESGETQYF
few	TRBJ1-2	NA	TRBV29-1	TGCAGCGTTGTAATGGCGGACTATGGCTACACCTTC	CSVVMADYGYTF
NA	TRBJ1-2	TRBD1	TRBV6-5	TGTGCCAGCAGTTACCTTGAAGGACAGGGGGATGGCTACACCTTC	CASSYLEGQGDGYTF
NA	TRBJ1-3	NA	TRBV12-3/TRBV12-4	TGTGCCAGCAGTGATTATTTAGTCCGGGCCGATTTTGGAAACACCATATATTTT	CASSDYLVRADFGNTIYF
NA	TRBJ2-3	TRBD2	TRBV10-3	TGTGCCATCAGTGAGTCGGCGTTTCAAACGGGAGGGCTGGGAGATACGCAGTATTTT	CAISESAFQTGGLGDTQYF
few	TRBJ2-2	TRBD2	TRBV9	TGTGCCAGCAGCGTAGATTCGGCGGGAGTAAACACCGGGGAGCTGTTTTTT	CASSVDSAGVNTGELFF
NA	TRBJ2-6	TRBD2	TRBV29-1	TGCAGCGTCGAGACTAGCGGGAGTGTTGGGGCCAACGTCCTGACTTTC	CSVETSGSVGANVLTF
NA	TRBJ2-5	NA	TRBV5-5	TGTGCCAGCAGGTGGACATCCCCCTGGGAGACCCAGTACTTC	CASRWTSPWETQYF
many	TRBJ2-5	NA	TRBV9	TGTGCCAGCAGCAGACAAGTCACGGGACAAGAGACCCAGTACTTC	CASSRQVTGQETQYF
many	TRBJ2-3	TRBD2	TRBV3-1	TGTGCCAGCAGCCTCCTGGGGGGGACAGATACGCAGTATTTT	CASSLLGGTDTQYF
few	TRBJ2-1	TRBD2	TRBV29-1	TGCAGCGTTGAGGGACTAGCGGGACTTGAGCAGTTCTTC	CSVEGLAGLEQFF